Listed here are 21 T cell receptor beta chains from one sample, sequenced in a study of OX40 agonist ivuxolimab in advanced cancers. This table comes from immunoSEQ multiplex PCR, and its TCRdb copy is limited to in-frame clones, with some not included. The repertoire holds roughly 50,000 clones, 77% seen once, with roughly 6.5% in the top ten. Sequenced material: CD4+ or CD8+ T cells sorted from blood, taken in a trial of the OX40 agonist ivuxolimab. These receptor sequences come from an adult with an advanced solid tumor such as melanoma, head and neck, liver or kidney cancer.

The CDR3 loop is CASSYSGTGSIVQYF. DNA of the CDR3: TGTGCCAGCAGTTACTCAGGGACAGGGTCAATAGTGCAGTACTTC. This chain uses TRBV6-5 with TRBJ2-7, with 9 bases identical to TRBD1. The CDR3 loop spans 15 amino acids. Germline CDR1 and CDR2: MNHEY and SVGAGI. With 0 bases clipped from V and 9 bases from J, the junction kept 9 bases outside the gene matches.

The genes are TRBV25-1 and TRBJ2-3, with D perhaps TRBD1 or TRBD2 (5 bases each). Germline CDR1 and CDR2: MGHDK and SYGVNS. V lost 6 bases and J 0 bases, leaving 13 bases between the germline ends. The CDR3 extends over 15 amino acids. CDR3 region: CASSSRGESTDTQYF. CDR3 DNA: TGTGCCAGCAGCTCCCGGGGCGAGAGCACAGATACGCAGTATTTT.

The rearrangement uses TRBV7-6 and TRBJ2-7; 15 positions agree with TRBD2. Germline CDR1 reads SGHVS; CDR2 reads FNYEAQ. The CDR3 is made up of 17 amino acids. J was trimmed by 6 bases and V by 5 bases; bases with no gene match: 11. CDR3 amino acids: CASSLVGLAGGAAEQYF. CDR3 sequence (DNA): TGTGCCAGCAGCCTCGTCGGACTAGCGGGAGGGGCCGCCGAGCAGTACTTC. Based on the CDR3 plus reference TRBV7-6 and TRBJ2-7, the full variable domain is GAGVSQSPRYKVTKRGQDVALRCDPISGHVSLYWYRQALGQGPEFLTYFNYEAQQDKSGLPNDRFSAERPEGSISTLTIQRTEQRDSAMYRCASSLVGLAGGAAEQYFGPGTRLTVT.

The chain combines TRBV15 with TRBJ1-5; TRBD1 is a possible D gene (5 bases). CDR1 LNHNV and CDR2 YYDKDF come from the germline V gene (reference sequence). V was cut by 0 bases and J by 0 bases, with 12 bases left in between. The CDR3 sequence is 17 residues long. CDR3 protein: CATSRDGAEYSNQPQHF. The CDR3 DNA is TGTGCCACCAGCAGAGATGGGGCGGAATATAGCAATCAGCCCCAGCATTTT.

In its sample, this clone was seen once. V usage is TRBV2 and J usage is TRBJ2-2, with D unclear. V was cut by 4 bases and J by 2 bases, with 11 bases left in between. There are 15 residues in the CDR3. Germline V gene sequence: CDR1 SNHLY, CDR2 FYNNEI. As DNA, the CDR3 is TGTGCCAGCAGTGGGGGAAAGCAAAACACCGGGGAGCTGTTTTTT. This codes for CASSGGKQNTGELFF. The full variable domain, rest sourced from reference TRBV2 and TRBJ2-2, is EPEVTQTPSHQVTQMGQEVILRCVPISNHLYFYWYRQILGQKVEFLVSFYNNEISEKSEIFDDQFSVERPDGSNFTLKIRSTKLEDSAMYFCASSGGKQNTGELFFGEGSRLTVL.

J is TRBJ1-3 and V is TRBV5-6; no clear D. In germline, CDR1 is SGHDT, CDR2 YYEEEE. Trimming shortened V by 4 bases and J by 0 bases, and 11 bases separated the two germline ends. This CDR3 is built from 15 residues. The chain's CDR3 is CASSGIDTSGNTIYF. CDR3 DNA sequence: TGTGCCAGCAGCGGAATCGATACCTCTGGAAACACCATATATTTT.

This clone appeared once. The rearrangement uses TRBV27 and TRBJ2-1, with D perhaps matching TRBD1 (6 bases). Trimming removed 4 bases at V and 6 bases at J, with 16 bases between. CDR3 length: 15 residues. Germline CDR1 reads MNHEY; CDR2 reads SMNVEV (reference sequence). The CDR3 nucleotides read TGTGCCAGCAGTTCGTACCGGGACACCTTCAATGAGCAGTTCTTC. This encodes CASSSYRDTFNEQFF.

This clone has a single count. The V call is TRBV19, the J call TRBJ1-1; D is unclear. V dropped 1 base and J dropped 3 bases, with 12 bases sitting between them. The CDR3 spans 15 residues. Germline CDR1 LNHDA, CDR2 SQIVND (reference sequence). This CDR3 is CASSIGGSIYTEAFF. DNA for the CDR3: TGTGCCAGTAGTATAGGAGGCAGTATTTACACTGAAGCTTTCTTT.

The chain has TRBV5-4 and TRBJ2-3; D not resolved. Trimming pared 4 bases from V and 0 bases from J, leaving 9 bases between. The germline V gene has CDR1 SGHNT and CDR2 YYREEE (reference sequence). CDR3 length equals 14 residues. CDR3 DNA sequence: TGTGCCAGCAGCCTTTCAACTAGCACAGATACGCAGTATTTT. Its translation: CASSLSTSTDTQYF.

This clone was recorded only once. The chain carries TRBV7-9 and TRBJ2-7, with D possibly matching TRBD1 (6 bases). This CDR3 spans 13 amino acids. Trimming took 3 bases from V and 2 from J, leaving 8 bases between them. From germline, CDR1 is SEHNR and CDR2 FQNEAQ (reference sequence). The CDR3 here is CASSFGTPYEQYF. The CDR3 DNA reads TGTGCCAGCAGCTTCGGGACACCCTACGAGCAGTACTTC.

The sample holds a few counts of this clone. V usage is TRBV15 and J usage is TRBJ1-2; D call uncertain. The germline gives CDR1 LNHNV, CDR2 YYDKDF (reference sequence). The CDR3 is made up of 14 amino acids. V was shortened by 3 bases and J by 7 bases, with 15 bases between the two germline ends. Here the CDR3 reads CATSSVTPGIGYTF. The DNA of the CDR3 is TGTGCCACCAGCAGTGTAACCCCAGGAATTGGCTACACCTTC.

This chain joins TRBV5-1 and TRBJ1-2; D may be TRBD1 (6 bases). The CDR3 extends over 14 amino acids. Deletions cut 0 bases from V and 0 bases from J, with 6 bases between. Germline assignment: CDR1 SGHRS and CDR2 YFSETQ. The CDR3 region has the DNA TGCGCCAGCAGCTTGGACAGGGCTAACTATGGCTACACCTTC. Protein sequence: CASSLDRANYGYTF.

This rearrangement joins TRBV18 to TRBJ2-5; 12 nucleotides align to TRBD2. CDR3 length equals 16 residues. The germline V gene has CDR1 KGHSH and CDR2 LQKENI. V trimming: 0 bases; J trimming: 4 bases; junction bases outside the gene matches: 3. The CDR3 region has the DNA TGTGCCAGCTCACCACCGCTAGCGGGGGGGCTAGAGACCCAGTACTTC. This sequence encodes CASSPPLAGGLETQYF.

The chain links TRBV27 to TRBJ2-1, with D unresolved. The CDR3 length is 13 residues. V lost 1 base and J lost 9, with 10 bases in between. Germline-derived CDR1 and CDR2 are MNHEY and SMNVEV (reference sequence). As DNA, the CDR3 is TGTGCCAGCAGTTTATTTCCAGTCTCTGAGCAGTTCTTC. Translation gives CASSLFPVSEQFF.

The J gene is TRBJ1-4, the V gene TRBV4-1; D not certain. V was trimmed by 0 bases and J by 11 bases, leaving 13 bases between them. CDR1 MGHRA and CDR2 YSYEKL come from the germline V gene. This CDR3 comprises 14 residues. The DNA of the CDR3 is TGCGCCAGCAGCCAAGACCCCCTCGTTGGTAAACTGTTTTTT. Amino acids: CASSQDPLVGKLFF.

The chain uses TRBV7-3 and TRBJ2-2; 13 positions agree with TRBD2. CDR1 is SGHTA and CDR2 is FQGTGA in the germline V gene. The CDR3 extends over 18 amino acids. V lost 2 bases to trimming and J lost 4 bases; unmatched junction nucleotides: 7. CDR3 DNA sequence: TGTGCCAGCAGCTTAGGACTAGCGGGAGTAGGCGGCACCGGGGAGCTGTTTTTT. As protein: CASSLGLAGVGGTGELFF.

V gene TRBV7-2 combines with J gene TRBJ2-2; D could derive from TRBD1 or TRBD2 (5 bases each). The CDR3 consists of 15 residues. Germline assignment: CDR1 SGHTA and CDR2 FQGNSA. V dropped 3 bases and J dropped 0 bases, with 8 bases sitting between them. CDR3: CASSFGTANTGELFF. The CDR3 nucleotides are TGTGCCAGCAGCTTCGGGACGGCGAACACCGGGGAGCTGTTTTTT.

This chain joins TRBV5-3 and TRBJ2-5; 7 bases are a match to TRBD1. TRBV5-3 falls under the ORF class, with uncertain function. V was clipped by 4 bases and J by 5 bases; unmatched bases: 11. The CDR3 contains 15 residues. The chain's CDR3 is CARSPTGLKEETQYF. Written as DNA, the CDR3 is TGTGCCAGAAGCCCGACAGGGTTGAAGGAGGAGACCCAGTACTTC.

CDR3 sequence (DNA): TGTGCCAGCAGTTTCGGCGGGGGGACTAGCGGGAGGAACGAGCAGTACTTC. Residues: CASSFGGGTSGRNEQYF. The V call is TRBV28, the J call TRBJ2-7, with 15 bases identical to TRBD2. CDR1 and CDR2 (germline): MDHEN, SYDVKM. This CDR3 has 17 residues. J gave up 5 bases and V 3 bases, and 8 bases lay outside the gene matches.

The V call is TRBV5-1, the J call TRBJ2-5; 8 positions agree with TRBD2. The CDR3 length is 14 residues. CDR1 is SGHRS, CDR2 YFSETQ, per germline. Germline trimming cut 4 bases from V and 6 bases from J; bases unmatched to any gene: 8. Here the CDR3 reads CASSPGGGRKTQYF. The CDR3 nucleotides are TGCGCCAGCAGCCCCGGGGGGGGCCGGAAGACCCAGTACTTC.

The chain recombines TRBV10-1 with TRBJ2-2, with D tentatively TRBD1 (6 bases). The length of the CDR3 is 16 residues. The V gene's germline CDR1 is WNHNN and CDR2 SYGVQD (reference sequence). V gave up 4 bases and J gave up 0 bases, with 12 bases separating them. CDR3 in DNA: TGCGCCAGCAGTGCTTACACAGGGTCGAACACCGGGGAGCTGTTTTTT. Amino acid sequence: CASSAYTGSNTGELFF.